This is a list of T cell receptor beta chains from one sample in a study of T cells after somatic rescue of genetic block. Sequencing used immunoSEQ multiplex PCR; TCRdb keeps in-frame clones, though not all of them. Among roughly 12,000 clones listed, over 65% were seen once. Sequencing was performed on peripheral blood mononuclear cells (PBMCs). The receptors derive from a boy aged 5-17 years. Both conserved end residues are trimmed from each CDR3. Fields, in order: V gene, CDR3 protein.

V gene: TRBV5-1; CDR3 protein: ASSLVGQGGTDTQY
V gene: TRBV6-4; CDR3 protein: ASSDNGRQRYEQY
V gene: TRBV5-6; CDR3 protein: ASSLLLAGYNEQF
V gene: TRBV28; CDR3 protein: ASSPAGRGRDEQY
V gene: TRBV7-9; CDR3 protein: ASSLEGSAYEQY
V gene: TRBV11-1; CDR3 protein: ASSTRTSGGYEQY
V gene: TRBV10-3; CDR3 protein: AISRDRGSDEQY
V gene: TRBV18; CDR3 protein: ASSRGQGSPLH
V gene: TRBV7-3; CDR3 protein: ASSLSGGSTDTQY
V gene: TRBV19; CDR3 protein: ASSKRTDTQY
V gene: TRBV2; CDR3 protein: ASSLQETDDTEAF
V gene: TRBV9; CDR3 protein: ASSSVIRGTDTQY
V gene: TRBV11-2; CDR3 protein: ASSLSFQVSGANVLT
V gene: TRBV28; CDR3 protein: ASSLPATAHYGYT
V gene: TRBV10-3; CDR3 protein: AIQGDGYT
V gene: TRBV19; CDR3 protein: ASSIWGVFSTDTQY
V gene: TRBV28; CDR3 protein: ASSSSGYGANVLT
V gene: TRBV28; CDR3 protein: ASSLSGQGETQY
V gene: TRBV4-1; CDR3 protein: ASSLWGQGRSGANVLT
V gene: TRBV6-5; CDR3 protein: ASKGGGAGEQY
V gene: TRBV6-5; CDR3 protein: ASTRRTSGTYEQY
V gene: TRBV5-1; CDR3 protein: ASSVQWEDTQY
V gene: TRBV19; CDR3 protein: ASSIDAGPQSYEQY
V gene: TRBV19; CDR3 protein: ASGALSGANVLT
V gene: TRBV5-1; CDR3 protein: ASSLGQGAGSPLH
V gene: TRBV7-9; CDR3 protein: ASSLGVSYGYT
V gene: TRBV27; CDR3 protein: ASSIDRGPGELF
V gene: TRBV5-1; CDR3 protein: ASSPRTSLNTGELF
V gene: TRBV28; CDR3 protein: ASTPGDRGYTIY
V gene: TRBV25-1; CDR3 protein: ASRGGLNTEAF
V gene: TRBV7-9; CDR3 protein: ASSLVRFTDTQY
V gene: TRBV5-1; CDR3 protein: ASSWGGSEAF
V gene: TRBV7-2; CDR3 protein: ASSARTSEASYEQY
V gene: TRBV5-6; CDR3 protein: ASSAGLAGPYEQY
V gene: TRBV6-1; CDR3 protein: ASSEGLGGIYQETQY
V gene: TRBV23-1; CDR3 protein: ASSQTGPLGTGGDCYGYT
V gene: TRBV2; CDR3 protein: ASSEERTEAF
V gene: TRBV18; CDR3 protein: ASSAGQGAVYGYT
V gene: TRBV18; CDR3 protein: ASSPQGDGPQGGYT
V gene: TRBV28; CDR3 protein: ASSTGGRGAYNEQF
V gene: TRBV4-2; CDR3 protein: ASSQTSGQGGYGYT
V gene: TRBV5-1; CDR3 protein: ASSLAFDRVNEQF
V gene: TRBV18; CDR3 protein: ASSPLDSSSGNTIY
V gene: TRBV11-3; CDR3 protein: ASSQGLYQETQY
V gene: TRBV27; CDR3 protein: ASSRLAGGRETQY
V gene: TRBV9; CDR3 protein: ASSVGHRIGEAF
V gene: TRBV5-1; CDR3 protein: ASSLGTVSGNTIY
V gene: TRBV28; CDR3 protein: ASSATLGTTPYEQY